This T cell receptor beta chain stems from a study of siplizumab effects on memory and regulatory T cells (dated by TCRdb to the late 2010s). Context from the whole study: The study examined how the anti-CD2 antibody siplizumab affects alloreactive T-cell subsets in allogeneic mixed lymphocyte reactions built from human PBMCs.

The receptor library was made with the immunoSEQ multiplex PCR assay. The deep sequencing platform assayed around 10^5 TCR templates per sample. Genomic DNA extracted from sorted T cells was used for TCRbeta CDR3 sequencing. As for the authors' bioinformatics: The R programming language was used for the clonal analysis of the TCRbeta CDR3 data. Alloreactive CD4+ and CD8+ clones were defined by comparing unstimulated samples with post-reaction CFSE-low samples. Alloreactive CD4+ clones were assigned to regulatory or non-regulatory origin by matching sequences to sorted unstimulated Treg and non-Treg repertoires. The clones in this table, taken by TCRdb from immuneACCESS, are in-frame only. Not every clone is retained; where verified, under half of the shortfall comes from an unresolved V gene, and the cause of the rest is unknown. V, J and clone size are taken as reported in that table, and D and trimming were inferred from the DNA itself. This sample comprises 70,000 to 90,000 clones, 93% of them detected only once. About 5% of the sample comes from the top ten.

For this clone: The target of this receptor is not known. No much larger clonotype is one base removed from it; base qualities were not supplied.

TCRbeta CDR3 sequencing was performed on sorted unstimulated T cells and on proliferating T cells recovered from mixed lymphocyte reactions. Fresh whole blood from nine to ten HLA-typed healthy donors was used as the source from which PBMCs were isolated. Broad study findings and their caveats: Unstimulated naive T cells appeared to be more diverse than memory T cells, and naive cells seemed to make a substantial contribution to the alloresponse. Of the alloreactive CD4+ clones that could be mapped, the Treg-derived share averaged about 67% with siplizumab compared with 26.9% in control reactions. A naive or memory phenotype could not be assigned to roughly 80-96% of proliferating CD4+ or CD8+ clones. Sequences below about 10^-5 frequency were poorly captured, so only a minor fraction of alloreactive clones could be mapped to unstimulated subsets. Siplizumab significantly lowered the cumulative frequency of alloreactive sequences that could be traced to unstimulated CD4+ memory T cells. The suppressive function of proliferating Tregs from siplizumab cultures was not functionally confirmed.

Sequenced: CD8+ T cells sorted from blood. The source of this sequence is a human donor in good health.

Here the CDR3 is given as CASSPPDRLHEQYF. The nucleotides read TGTGCCAGCAGCCCACCTGACAGGTTGCACGAGCAGTACTTC. The chain uses TRBV5-4 and TRBJ2-7, with TRBD1 tentatively as D gene (6 bases match). The CDR3 contains 14 residues, cysteine and phenylalanine counted. Only the CDR3 DNA is retained, 42 bases long and in frame from the first base. The junction carries 16 bases between V and J, which are trimmed by 4 bases and 5 bases respectively. Per the germline V gene (reference sequence), SGHNT is the CDR1 and YYREEE is the CDR2.